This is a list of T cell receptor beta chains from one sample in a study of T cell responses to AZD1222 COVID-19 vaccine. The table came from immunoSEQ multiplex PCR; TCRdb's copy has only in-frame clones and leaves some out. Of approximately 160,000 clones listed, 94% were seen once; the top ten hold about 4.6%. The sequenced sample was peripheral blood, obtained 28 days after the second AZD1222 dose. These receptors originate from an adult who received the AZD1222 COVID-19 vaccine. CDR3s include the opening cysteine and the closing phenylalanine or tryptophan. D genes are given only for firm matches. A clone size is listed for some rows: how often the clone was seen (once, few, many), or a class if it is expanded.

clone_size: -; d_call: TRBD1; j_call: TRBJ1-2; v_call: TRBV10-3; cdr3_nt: TGTGCCATCAGGGGTAGACAGGGGGCGCGAAGCTATGGCTACACCTTC; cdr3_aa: CAIRGRQGARSYGYTF
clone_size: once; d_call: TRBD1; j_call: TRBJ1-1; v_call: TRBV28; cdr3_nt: TGTGCCAGCAGTTTATTTAGGGGGACAGTGAACACTGAAGCTTTCTTT; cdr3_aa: CASSLFRGTVNTEAFF
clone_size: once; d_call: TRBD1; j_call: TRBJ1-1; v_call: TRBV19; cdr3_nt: TGTGCCAGTAAGGAGGGGGCGCACACTGAAGCTTTCTTT; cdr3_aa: CASKEGAHTEAFF
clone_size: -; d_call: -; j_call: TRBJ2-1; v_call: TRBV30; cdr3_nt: TGTGCCTGGAGTGGCGACTTGTCCTCCTACAATGAGCAGTTCTTC; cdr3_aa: CAWSGDLSSYNEQFF
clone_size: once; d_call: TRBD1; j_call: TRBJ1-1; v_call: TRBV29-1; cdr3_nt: TGCAGCGTTGGGGCAGGGGGTTCCACTGAAGCTTTCTTT; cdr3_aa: CSVGAGGSTEAFF
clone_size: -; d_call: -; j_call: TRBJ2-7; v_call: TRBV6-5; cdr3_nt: TGTGCCAGCAGCCCCAACCCCGGGACATTCTACGAGCAGTACTTC; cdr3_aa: CASSPNPGTFYEQYF
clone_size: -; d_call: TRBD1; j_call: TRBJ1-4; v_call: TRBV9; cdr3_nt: TGTGCCAGCAGCTCGGGGACAGGGCCACATTTTAATGAAAAACTGTTTTTT; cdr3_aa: CASSSGTGPHFNEKLFF
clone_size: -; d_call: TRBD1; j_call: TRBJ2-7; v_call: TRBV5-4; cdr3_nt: TGTGCCAGCAGCTTGAATAACAGGGGCAGCTACGAGCAGTACTTC; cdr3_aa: CASSLNNRGSYEQYF
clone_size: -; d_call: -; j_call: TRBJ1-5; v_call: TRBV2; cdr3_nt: TGTGCCAGCAGTGACCAGGGTTGGCAGCCCCAGCATTTT; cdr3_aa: CASSDQGWQPQHF
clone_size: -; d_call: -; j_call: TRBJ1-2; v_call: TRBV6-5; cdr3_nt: TGTGCCAGCAAGTTGGGAACTAACTATGGCTACACCTTC; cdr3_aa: CASKLGTNYGYTF
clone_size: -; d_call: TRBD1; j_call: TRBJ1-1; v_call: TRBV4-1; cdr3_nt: TGCGCCAGCAGCTCTGGACAGGGTGGTTTCACTGAAGCTTTCTTT; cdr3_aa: CASSSGQGGFTEAFF
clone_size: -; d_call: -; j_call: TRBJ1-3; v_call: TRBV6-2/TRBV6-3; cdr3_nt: TGTGCCAGCACCCCAGGACGGGGGTACAGTGACTCTGGAAACACCATATATTTT; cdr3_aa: CASTPGRGYSDSGNTIYF
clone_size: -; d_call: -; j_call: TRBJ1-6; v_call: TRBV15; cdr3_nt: TGTGCCACCAGCAGAGATCATTCGGGGGCCAACTATAATTCACCCCTCCACTTT; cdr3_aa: CATSRDHSGANYNSPLHF
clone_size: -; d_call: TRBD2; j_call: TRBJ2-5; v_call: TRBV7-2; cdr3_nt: TGTGCCAGCAGCTTATCCCGACTAAGCGGGAAAGAGACCCAGTACTTC; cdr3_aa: CASSLSRLSGKETQYF
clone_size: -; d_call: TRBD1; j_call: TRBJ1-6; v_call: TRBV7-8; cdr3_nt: TGTGCCAGCACCCTGCTGGGACAGACCCAACCCCTCCACTTT; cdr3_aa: CASTLLGQTQPLHF
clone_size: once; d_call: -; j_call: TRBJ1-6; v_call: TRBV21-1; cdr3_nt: TGTGCCAGCAGCAGAGTTCCGGGACGCCAGCTGACTAATTCACCCCTCCACTTT; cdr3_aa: CASSRVPGRQLTNSPLHF
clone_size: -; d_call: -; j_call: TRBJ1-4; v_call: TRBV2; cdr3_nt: TGTGCCAGCACTCCCAATGGATTAGATAATGAAAAACTGTTTTTT; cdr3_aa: CASTPNGLDNEKLFF
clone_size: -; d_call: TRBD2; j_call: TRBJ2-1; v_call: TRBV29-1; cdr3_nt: TGCAGCGACACGGGCCTAGCGGGAAGCAATGAGCAGTTCTTC; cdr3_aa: CSDTGLAGSNEQFF
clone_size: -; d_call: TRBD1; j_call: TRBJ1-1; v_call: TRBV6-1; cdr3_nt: TGTGCCAGCAGTGCCGGGACAGGGCCCTTTATGCGGGGCACTGAAGCTTTCTTT; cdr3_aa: CASSAGTGPFMRGTEAFF
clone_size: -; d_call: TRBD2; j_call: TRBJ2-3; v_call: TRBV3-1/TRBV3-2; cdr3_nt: TGTGCCAGCAGCCAAGACCCAGCGGGAAGGAACACAGATACGCAGTATTTT; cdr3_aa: CASSQDPAGRNTDTQYF
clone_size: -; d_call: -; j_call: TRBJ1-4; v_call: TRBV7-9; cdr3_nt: TGTGCCAGCAGCCCCGGGGAGGCAGAAGGTGAAAAACTGTTTTTT; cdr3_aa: CASSPGEAEGEKLFF
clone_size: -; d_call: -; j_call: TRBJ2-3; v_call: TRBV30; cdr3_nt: TGTGCCTGGAGTGTGTCAGCGGTGGCAGATACGCAGTATTTT; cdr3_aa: CAWSVSAVADTQYF
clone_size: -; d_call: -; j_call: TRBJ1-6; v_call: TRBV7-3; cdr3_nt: TGTGCCAGCAGCTTAAGTGATGTTTCACCCCTCCACTTT; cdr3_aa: CASSLSDVSPLHF
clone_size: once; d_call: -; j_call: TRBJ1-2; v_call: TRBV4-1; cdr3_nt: TGCGCCAGCAGCCTAAACAGGGACCTCTATGGCTACACCTTC; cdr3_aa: CASSLNRDLYGYTF
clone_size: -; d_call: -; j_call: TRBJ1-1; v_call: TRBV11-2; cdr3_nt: TGTGCCAGCAGCGCCACCAGGGGTTTAGCTGAAGCTTTCTTT; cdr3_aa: CASSATRGLAEAFF
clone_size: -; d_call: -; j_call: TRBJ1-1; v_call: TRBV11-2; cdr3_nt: TGTGCCAGCAGCTTCTCAGGGGTTGCTGAAGCTTTCTTT; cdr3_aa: CASSFSGVAEAFF
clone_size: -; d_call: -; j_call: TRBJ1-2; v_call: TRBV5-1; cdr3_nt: TGCGCCAGCAGCTTGGGACAGTCTAACTATGGCTACACCTTC; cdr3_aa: CASSLGQSNYGYTF
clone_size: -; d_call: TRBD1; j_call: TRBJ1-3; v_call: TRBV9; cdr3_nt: TGTGCCAGCAGCGGCACAGGGGGCTCTGGAAACACCATATATTTT; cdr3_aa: CASSGTGGSGNTIYF
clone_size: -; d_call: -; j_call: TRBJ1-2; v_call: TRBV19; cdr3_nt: TGTGCCAGTAGTATCCGGACACCCTATGGCTACACCTTC; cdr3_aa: CASSIRTPYGYTF
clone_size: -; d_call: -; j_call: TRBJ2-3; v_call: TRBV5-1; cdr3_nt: TGCGCCAGCAGCTTGTCCGGGACTCAGAATTTGCCGTATTTT; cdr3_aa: CASSLSGTQNLPYF
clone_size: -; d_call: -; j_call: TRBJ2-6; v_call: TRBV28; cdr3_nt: TGTGCCAGCAGGGGTGGTGGGGCCAACGTCCTGACTTTC; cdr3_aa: CASRGGGANVLTF
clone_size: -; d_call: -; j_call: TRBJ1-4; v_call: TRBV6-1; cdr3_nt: TGTGCCAGCAGTGAAGTTACCGGGGGCGGTGAAAAACTGTTTTTT; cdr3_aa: CASSEVTGGGEKLFF
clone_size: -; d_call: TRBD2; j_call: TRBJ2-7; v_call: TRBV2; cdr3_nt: TGTGCCAGCAGATCGACTAGCGGCACCTACGAGCAGTACTTC; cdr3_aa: CASRSTSGTYEQYF
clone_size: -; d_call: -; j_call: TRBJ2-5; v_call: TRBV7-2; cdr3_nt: TGTGCCAGCAGCCCAACGCGGTTAGAGACCCAGTACTTC; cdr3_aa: CASSPTRLETQYF
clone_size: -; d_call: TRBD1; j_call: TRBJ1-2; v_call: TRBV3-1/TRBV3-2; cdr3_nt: TGTGCCAGCAGCCAGGGGTTGACAGGGGCCACCTTC; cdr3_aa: CASSQGLTGATF
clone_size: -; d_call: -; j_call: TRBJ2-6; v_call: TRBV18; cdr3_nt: TGTGCCAGCTCACCAGACAGGCGGGATCGCGAAGGTGGGGCCAACGTCCTGACTTTC; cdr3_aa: CASSPDRRDREGGANVLTF
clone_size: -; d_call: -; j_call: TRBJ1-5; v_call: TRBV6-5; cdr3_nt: TGTGCCAGCAGTTCGGGGGGGGATCAGCCCCAGCATTTT; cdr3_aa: CASSSGGDQPQHF
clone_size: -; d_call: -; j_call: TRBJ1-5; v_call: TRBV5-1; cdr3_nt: TGCGCCAGCAGCCCAAACAGCGCCAATCAGCCCCAGCATTTT; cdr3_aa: CASSPNSANQPQHF
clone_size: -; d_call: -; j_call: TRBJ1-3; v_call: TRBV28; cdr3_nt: TGTGCCAGCAGTTTATCAGGGAATGAGGGAAACACCATATATTTT; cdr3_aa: CASSLSGNEGNTIYF
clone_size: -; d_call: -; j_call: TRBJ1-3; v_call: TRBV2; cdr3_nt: TGTGCCAGCAGTGGGCCGGGACAAGGTTATGGAAACACCATATATTTT; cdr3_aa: CASSGPGQGYGNTIYF
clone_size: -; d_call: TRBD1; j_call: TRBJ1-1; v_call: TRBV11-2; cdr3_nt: TGTGCCAGCAGGCGACAGGGACAAGGCGCTGAAGCTTTCTTT; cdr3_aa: CASRRQGQGAEAFF